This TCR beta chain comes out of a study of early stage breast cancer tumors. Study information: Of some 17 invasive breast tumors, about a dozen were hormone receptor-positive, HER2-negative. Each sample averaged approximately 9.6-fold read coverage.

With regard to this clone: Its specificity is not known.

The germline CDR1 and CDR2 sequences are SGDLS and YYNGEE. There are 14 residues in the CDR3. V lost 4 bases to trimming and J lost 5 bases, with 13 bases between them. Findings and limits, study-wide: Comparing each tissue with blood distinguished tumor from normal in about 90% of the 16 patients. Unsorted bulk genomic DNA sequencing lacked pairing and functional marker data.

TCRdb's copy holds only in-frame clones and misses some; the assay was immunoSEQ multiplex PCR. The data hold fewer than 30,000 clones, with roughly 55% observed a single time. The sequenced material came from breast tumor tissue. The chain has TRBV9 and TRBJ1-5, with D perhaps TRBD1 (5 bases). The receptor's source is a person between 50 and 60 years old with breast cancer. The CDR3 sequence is CASSRGGGYQPQHF. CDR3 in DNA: TGTGCCAGCAGCAGGGGAGGTGGTTATCAGCCCCAGCATTTT.